The entry below gives a single T cell receptor (beta chain) sequence along with its context. Antigen specificity is unknown. The authors loaded 150 to 250 ng DNA, about 30,000 T cell genomes, into sorted-subset replicate PCRs. This table comes from immunoSEQ multiplex PCR, and its TCRdb copy is limited to in-frame clones, with some not included. Of 850,000 to 1,200,000 clones in the sample, approximately 72% were seen once. The data originate from a study of shared clonotypes between healthy human individuals. The wider study: The cohort comprised a couple of women and a few men. Their ages spanned 18 to 49 years.

The junction had 10 bases not matched to a gene; V was cut back by 3 bases and J by 2 bases. The germline V gene encodes CDR1 SGHNT and CDR2 YYREEE (reference sequence). This CDR3 has 16 amino acids. Study findings and constraints: The sharing of 4.5% to 6.5% of naive CD4 clonotypes was seen across a handful of donors. The study found lower generation probabilities in non-shared clonotypes than in those shared by all four donors.

The TCR was taken from a man between 18 and 29 years old in good health. The material sequenced was memory CD4+ T cells sorted from blood. Described subset: CD45RA-negative fraction. The V and J genes are TRBV5-4 and TRBJ2-7; 8 nucleotides agree with TRBD1. CDR3 sequence: CASSSPGQGSPYEQYF. CDR3 bases: TGTGCCAGCAGCTCCCCCGGACAGGGTTCCCCCTACGAGCAGTACTTC.